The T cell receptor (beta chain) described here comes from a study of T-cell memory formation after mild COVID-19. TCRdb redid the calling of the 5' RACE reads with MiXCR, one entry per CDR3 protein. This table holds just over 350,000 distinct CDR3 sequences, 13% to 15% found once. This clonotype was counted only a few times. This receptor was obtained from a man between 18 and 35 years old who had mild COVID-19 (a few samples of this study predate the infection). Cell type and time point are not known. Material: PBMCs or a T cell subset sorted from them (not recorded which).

The CDR3 DNA reads as TGCGCCAGCAGCGCGGAGGACAGCCGCACAGATACGCAGTATTTT. This gives the protein CASSAEDSRTDTQYF. J is TRBJ2-3 and V is TRBV5-1; maybe TRBD1 (6 bases). Trimming pared 4 bases from V and 1 base from J, leaving 13 bases between. The CDR3 consists of 15 residues. Germline V gives CDR1 SGHRS, CDR2 YFSETQ.